The 15 T cell receptor beta chains below all came from one sample that was sequenced in a study of Graves' ophthalmopathy and Graves' hyperthyroidism. RNA transcripts were the template, and TCR beta CDR3 regions were amplified from them. The authors performed first-round RT-PCR with HTBI primers and then a second-round multiplex PCR. TCRdb fed the multiplex PCR reads into MiXCR, producing one record per CDR3 protein. The table records about 740,000 distinct CDR3 sequences, about 44% of them present only once. Sequencing was carried out using peripheral blood. The receptors shown here come from an adult man with Graves' ophthalmopathy.

The chain is built from TRBV7-6 and TRBJ2-5, with 9 bases fitting TRBD2. V lost 8 bases, J lost 4 bases, and 8 bases stayed unmatched. The CDR3 is 14 amino acids. The germline V gene encodes CDR1 SGHVS and CDR2 FNYEAQ. The CDR3 region is CASLHKTSGETQYF. CDR3 in DNA: TGTGCCAGCCTCCATAAGACTAGCGGAGAGACCCAGTACTTC. The full variable domain, in which reference TRBV7-6 and TRBJ2-5 provide the parts outside the CDR3, is GAGVSQSPRYKVTKRGQDVALRCDPISGHVSLYWYRQALGQGPEFLTYFNYEAQQDKSGLPNDRFSAERPEGSISTLTIQRTEQRDSAMYRCASLHKTSGETQYFGPGTRLLVL.

There are many counts of this clonotype. The rearrangement links TRBV10-3 to TRBJ1-2; D not resolved. Germline V gives CDR1 ENHRY, CDR2 SYGVKD. The V gene lost 0 bases and the J gene lost 0 bases, with 2 bases spanning the gap. The CDR3 is 13 amino acids. The CDR3 protein is CAISESANYGYTF. As DNA, the CDR3 is TGTGCCATCAGTGAGTCAGCTAACTATGGCTACACCTTC.

The chain links TRBV25-1 to TRBJ1-2, with TRBD1 as a possible D gene (5 bases). Looked up from germline, CDR1 is MGHDK and CDR2 is SYGVNS. The CDR3 runs 13 residues. Trimming removed 5 bases from V and 8 bases from J, with 15 bases in between. The CDR3 is CASSRGKGQGYTF. CDR3 sequence (DNA): TGTGCCAGCAGTAGGGGAAAGGGGCAGGGCTACACCTTC.

This rearrangement joins TRBV10-3 to TRBJ1-1; D unresolved. Between the trimmed V and J ends, which lost 10 bases and 7 bases, there was a span of 16 bases. The CDR3 contains 12 residues. The germline gives CDR1 ENHRY, CDR2 SYGVKD. CDR3 amino acids: CASSEGGNEAFF. The CDR3 region has the DNA TGTGCCAGCAGCGAGGGTGGGAATGAAGCTTTCTTT.

This clonotype was counted a few times. V gene TRBV9 combines with J gene TRBJ1-2; 7 positions agree with TRBD1. Unmatched junction bases numbered 11, after V lost 3 bases and J lost 0 bases. The length of the CDR3 is 17 residues. Per the germline V gene, CDR1 is SGDLS and CDR2 is YYNGEE. The CDR3 is CASSDATGQHSNYGYTF. For the CDR3, the DNA is TGTGCCAGCAGCGATGCGACGGGACAGCACTCTAACTATGGCTACACCTTC.

This clonotype was seen many times. The rearrangement uses TRBV7-2 and TRBJ1-1; D unclear. V lost 2 bases, J lost 2 bases, and 9 bases lay in between. Germline V gene sequence: CDR1 SGHTA, CDR2 FQGNSA. CDR3 size: 14 residues. The CDR3, as DNA: TGTGCCAGCAGCTTAATAACGGTAAACACTGAAGCTTTCTTT. Its translation: CASSLITVNTEAFF.

Comments on this clonotype: The junction differs from germline at one of its ends, possibly a read error. The V gene is TRBV10-3, the J gene TRBJ2-7; 14 bases are a match to TRBD2. The CDR3 spans 17 residues. In germline, CDR1 is ENHRY, CDR2 SYGVKD. The CDR3 region has the DNA TGTGCCAGCAGTTACTACCCTGGACTAGCGGGAGGCCACGAGCAGTACTTC. It encodes CASSYYPGLAGGHEQYF.

The chain links TRBV25-1 to TRBJ1-4, with D possibly matching TRBD1 (5 bases). V lost 8 bases to trimming and J lost 8 bases, with 15 bases between them. CDR3 size: 13 residues. CDR1 is MGHDK, CDR2 SYGVNS, per germline. DNA of the CDR3: TGTGCCAGCTGGGGGACGACGAGAGAAAAACTGTTTTTT. Its protein product is CASWGTTREKLFF.

This clonotype came up a few times. This chain links TRBV15 with TRBJ2-5; TRBD2 aligns across 12 bases. V lost 1 base, J lost 5 bases, and 14 bases stayed unmatched. Germline V gene data show CDR1 as LNHNV and CDR2 as YYDKDF (reference sequence). The CDR3 extends over 19 amino acids. DNA of the CDR3: TGTGCCACCAGCAGAGGTTGGGAGACTAGCGGGAGCCCCGGGGAGACCCAGTACTTC. Protein product: CATSRGWETSGSPGETQYF.

This clonotype showed up just a few times. CDR3 sequence reads: CASTNRDNYGYTF. The CDR3 nucleotides read TGTGCCAGCACAAACAGGGATAACTATGGCTACACCTTC. The V and J genes are TRBV2 and TRBJ1-2; a possible D gene is TRBD1 (6 bases). The CDR3 extends over 13 amino acids. The germline V gene encodes CDR1 SNHLY and CDR2 FYNNEI. V was pared by 7 bases and J by 1 base, with 10 bases between.

This clonotype was found many times. The CDR3 spells CASSEARGRGSPLHF. The CDR3 region has the DNA TGTGCCAGCAGTGAAGCGCGAGGAAGAGGCTCACCCCTCCACTTT. V is TRBV2 and J is TRBJ1-6; unclear D gene. V shed 0 bases and J shed 10 bases, with 13 bases lying between them. The CDR3 has 15 residues. CDR1 and CDR2 (germline): SNHLY, FYNNEI.

V is TRBV10-2 and J is TRBJ2-7; 9 bases agree with TRBD1. Trimming cost V 3 bases and J 0 bases; bases outside gene matches: 12. The CDR3 has 18 residues. Germline loops: CDR1 WSHSY, CDR2 SAAADI. In DNA form, the CDR3 reads TGCGCCAGCAGTGAATTTGGACAGGGGTATTGGGACTCCTACGAGCAGTACTTC. It is translated as CASSEFGQGYWDSYEQYF.

This clonotype showed up just a few times. The chain employs TRBV7-3 and TRBJ2-5; D assignment may be TRBD1 or TRBD2 (5 bases each). CDR1 and CDR2 (germline): SGHTA, FQGTGA. This CDR3 has 15 amino acids. The V end lost 4 bases, the J end lost 0 bases, and 12 bases lay between the germline ends. The CDR3 DNA reads TGTGCCAGCAGCTATCGGGGCGGGTACCAAGAGACCCAGTACTTC. The encoded protein is CASSYRGGYQETQYF.

The chain couples TRBV7-9 to TRBJ2-7, with D possibly being TRBD1 or TRBD2 (6 bases each). Per the germline V gene, CDR1 is SEHNR and CDR2 is FQNEAQ (reference sequence). Trimming shortened V by 4 bases and J by 3 bases, and 16 bases separated the two germline ends. CDR3 length: 15 residues. The CDR3 spells CASSYGGRTIYEQYF. The CDR3 bases are TGTGCCAGCAGCTACGGGGGCAGAACCATCTACGAGCAGTACTTC.

Many counts were recorded for this clonotype. V gene TRBV7-6 combines with J gene TRBJ2-7; 8 bases agree with TRBD1. The V and J ends lost 5 bases and 3 bases, in that order; junction bases with no gene match: 6. CDR3 length: 14 amino acids. The germline V gene has CDR1 SGHVS and CDR2 FNYEAQ. This CDR3 is CASSPDRGYYEQYF. Written as DNA, the CDR3 is TGTGCCAGCAGCCCCGACAGGGGCTACTACGAGCAGTACTTC.